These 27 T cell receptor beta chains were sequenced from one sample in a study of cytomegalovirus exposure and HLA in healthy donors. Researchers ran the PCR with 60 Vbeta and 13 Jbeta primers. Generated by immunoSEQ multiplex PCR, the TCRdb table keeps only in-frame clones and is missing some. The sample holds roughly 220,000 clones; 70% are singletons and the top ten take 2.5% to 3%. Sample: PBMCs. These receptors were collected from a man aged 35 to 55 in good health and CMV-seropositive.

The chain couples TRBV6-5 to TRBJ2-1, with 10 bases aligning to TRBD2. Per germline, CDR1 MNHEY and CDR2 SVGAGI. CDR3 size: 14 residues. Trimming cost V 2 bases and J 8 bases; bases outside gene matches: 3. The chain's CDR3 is CASSYGTSVDEQFF. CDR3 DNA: TGTGCCAGCAGTTACGGGACTAGCGTCGATGAGCAGTTCTTC.

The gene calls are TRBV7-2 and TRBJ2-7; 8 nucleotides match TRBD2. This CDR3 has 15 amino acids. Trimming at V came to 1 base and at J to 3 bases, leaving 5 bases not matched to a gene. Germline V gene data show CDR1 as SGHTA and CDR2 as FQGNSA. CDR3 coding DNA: TGTGCCAGCAGCTTAGTAGCGGGGCCCCTCTACGAGCAGTACTTC. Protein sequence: CASSLVAGPLYEQYF.

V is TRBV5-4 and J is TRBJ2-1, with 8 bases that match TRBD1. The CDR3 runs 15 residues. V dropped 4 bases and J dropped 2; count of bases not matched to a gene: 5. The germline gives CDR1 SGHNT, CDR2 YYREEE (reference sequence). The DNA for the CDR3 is TGTGCCAGCAGCATGGACAGGGACCCCTACAATGAGCAGTTCTTC. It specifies CASSMDRDPYNEQFF. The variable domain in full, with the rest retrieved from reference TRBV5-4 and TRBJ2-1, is ETGVTQSPTHLIKTRGQQVTLRCSSQSGHNTVSWYQQALGQGPQFIFQYYREEENGRGNFPPRFSGLQFPNYSSELNVNALELDDSALYLCASSMDRDPYNEQFFGPGTRLTVL.

In DNA form, the CDR3 reads TGCGCCAGCAGTACCGATCCCGGGGTGGCTGAAGCTTTCTTT. Translating gives CASSTDPGVAEAFF. The rearrangement uses TRBV5-1 and TRBJ1-1; D remains ambiguous. CDR1 is SGHRS and CDR2 is YFSETQ in the germline V gene. The V end lost 5 bases, the J end lost 6 bases, and 17 bases lay between the germline ends. The CDR3 has 14 amino acids.

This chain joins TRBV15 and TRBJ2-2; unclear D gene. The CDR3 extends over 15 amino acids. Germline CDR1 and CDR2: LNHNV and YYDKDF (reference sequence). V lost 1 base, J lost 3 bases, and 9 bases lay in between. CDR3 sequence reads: CATSRGIADTGELFF. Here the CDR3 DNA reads TGTGCCACCAGCAGAGGCATTGCGGACACCGGGGAGCTGTTTTTT. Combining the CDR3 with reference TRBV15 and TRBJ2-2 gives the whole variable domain DAMVIQNPRYQVTQFGKPVTLSCSQTLNHNVMYWYQQKSSQAPKLLFHYYDKDFNNEADTPDNFQSRRPNTSFCFLDIRSPGLGDTAMYLCATSRGIADTGELFFGEGSRLTVL.

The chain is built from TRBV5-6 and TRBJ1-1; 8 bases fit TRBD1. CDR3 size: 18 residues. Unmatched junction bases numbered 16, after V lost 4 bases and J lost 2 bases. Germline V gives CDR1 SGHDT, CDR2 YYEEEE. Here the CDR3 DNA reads TGTGCCAGCAGCGGAACAGGGGGGCCTGCCCGAAGAAACACTGAAGCTTTCTTT. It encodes CASSGTGGPARRNTEAFF.

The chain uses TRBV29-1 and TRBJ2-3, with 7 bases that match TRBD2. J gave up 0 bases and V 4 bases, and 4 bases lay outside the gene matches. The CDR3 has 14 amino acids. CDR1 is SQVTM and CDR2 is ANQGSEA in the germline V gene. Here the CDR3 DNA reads TGCAGCGTTGTCCGGCGGGGGAGCACAGATACGCAGTATTTT. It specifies CSVVRRGSTDTQYF.

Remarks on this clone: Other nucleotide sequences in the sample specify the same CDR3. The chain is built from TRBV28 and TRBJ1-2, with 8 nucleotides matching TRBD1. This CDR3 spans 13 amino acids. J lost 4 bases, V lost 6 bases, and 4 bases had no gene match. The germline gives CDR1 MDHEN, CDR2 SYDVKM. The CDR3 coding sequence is TGTGCCAGCAGCTTCAGGGGGCCCTATGGCTACACCTTC. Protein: CASSFRGPYGYTF.

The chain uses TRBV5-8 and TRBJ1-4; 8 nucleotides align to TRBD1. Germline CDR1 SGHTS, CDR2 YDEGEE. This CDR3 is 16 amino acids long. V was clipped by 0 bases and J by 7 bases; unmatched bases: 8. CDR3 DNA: TGTGCCAGCAGCTTGGGACAGGGGCAAATAGCTGAAAAACTGTTTTTT. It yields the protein CASSLGQGQIAEKLFF. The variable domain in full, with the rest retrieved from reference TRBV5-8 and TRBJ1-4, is EAGVTQSPTHLIKTRGQQATLRCSPISGHTSVYWYQQALGLGLQFLLWYDEGEERNRGNFPPRFSGRQFPNYSSELNVNALELEDSALYLCASSLGQGQIAEKLFFGSGTQLSVL.

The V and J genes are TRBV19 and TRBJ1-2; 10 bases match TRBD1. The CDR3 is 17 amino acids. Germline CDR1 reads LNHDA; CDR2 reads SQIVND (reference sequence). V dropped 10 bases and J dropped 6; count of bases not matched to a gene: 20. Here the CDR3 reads CATSYSLRQGARDGYTF. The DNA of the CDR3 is TGTGCCACCAGCTACTCCCTTAGACAGGGGGCTCGAGATGGCTACACCTTC.

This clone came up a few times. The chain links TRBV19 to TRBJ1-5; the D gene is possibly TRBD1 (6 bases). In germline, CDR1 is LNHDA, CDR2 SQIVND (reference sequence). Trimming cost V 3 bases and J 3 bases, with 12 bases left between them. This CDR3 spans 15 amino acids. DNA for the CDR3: TGTGCCAGTAGTATTAGTTGGACAGCCAATCAGCCCCAGCATTTT. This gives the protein CASSISWTANQPQHF.

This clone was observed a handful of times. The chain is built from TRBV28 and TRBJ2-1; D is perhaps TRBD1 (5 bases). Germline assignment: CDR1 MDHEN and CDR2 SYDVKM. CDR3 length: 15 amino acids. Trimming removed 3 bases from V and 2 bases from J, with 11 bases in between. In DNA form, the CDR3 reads TGTGCCAGCAGTTTCCTTGACAGAACCTACAATGAGCAGTTCTTC. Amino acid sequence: CASSFLDRTYNEQFF.

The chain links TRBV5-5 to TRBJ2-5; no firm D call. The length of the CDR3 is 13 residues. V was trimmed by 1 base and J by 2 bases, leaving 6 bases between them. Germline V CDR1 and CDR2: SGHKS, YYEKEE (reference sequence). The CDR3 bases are TGTGCCAGCAGCTTGCGCAGGCAAGAGACCCAGTACTTC. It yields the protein CASSLRRQETQYF.

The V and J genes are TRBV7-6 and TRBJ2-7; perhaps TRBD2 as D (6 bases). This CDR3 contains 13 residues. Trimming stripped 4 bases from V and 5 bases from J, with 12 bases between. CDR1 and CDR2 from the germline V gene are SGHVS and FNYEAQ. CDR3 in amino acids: CASSWSGGNEQYF. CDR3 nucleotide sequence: TGTGCCAGCAGCTGGTCCGGGGGAAACGAGCAGTACTTC.

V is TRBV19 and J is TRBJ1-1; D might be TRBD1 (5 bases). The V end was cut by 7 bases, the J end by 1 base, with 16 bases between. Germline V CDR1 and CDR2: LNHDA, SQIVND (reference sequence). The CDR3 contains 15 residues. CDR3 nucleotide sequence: TGTGCCAGTAACCGCTTGGGCAGGGAGAACACTGAAGCTTTCTTT. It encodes CASNRLGRENTEAFF.

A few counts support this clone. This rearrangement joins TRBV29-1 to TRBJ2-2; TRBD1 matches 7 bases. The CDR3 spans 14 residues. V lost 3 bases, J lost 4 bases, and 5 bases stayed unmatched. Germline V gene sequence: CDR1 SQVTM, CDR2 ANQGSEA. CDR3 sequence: CSVETGRGTGELFF. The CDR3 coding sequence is TGCAGCGTTGAGACAGGGAGAGGCACCGGGGAGCTGTTTTTT.

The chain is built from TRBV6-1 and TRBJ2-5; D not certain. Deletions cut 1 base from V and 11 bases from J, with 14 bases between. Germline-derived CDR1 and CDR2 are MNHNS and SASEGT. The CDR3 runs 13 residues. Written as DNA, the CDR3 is TGTGCCAGCAGTGAAGAACGAGACTTGGAGCAGTACTTC. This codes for CASSEERDLEQYF.

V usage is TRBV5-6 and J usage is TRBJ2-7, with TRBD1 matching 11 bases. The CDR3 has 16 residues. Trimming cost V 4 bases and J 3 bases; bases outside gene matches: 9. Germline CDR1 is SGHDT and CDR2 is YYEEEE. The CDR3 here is CASSVPGQGVDYEQYF. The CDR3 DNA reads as TGTGCCAGCAGCGTACCGGGACAGGGGGTCGACTACGAGCAGTACTTC.

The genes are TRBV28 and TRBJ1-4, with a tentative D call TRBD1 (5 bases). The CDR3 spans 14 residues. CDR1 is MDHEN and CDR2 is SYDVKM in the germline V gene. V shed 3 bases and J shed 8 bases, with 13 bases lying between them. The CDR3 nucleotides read TGTGCCAGCAGTTTTTTCAGGGTCTCGGAAAAACTGTTTTTT. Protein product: CASSFFRVSEKLFF.

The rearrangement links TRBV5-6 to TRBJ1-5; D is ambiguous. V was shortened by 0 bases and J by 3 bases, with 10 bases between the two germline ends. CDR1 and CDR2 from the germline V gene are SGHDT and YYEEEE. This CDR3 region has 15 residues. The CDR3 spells CASSLGPSSNQPQHF. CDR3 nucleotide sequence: TGTGCCAGCAGCTTGGGGCCCTCTTCCAATCAGCCCCAGCATTTT.

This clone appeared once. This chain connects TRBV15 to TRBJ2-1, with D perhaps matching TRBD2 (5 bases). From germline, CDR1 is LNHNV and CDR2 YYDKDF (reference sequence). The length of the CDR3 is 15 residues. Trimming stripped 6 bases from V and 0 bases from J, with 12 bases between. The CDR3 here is CATRKGGFSYNEQFF. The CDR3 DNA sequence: TGTGCCACCAGAAAGGGCGGGTTCTCCTACAATGAGCAGTTCTTC.

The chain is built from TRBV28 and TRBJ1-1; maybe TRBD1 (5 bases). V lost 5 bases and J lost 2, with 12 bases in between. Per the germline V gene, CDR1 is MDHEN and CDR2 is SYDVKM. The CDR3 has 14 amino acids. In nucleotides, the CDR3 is TGTGCCAGCAGTCTCAGGGCCGGAAACACTGAAGCTTTCTTT. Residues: CASSLRAGNTEAFF. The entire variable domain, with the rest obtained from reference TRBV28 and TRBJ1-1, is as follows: DVKVTQSSRYLVKRTGEKVFLECVQDMDHENMFWYRQDPGLGLRLIYFSYDVKMKEKGDIPEGYSVSREKKERFSLILESASTNQTSMYLCASSLRAGNTEAFFGQGTRLTVV.

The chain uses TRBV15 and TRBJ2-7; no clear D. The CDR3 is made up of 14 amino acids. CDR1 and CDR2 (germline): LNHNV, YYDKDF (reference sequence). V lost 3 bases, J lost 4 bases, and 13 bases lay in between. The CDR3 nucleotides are TGTGCCACCAGCAGTAGCTCCAAGGAGTACGAGCAGTACTTC. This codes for CATSSSSKEYEQYF.

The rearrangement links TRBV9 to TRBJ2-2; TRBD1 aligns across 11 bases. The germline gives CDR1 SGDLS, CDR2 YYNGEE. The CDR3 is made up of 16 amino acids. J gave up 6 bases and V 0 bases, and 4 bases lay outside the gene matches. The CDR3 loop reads CASSVADRGRSGELFF. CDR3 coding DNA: TGTGCCAGCAGCGTAGCGGACAGGGGGCGTTCCGGGGAGCTGTTTTTT.

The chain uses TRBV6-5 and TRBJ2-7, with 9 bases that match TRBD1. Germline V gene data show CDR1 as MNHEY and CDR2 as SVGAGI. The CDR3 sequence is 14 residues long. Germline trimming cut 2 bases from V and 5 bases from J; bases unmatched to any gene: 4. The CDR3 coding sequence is TGTGCCAGCAGTTACAAAGGACAGGGGAACGAGCAGTACTTC. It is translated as CASSYKGQGNEQYF.

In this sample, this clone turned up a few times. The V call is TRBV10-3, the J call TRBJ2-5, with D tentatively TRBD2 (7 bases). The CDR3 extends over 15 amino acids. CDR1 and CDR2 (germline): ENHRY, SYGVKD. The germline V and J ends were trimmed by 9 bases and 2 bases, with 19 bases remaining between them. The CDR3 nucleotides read TGTGCCATTGGGGGGGCGGGGACCAATCAAGAGACCCAGTACTTC. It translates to CAIGGAGTNQETQYF.

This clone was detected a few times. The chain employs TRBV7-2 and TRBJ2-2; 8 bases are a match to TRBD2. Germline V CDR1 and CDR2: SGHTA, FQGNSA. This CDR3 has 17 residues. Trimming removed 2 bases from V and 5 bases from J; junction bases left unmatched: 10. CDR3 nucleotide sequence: TGTGCCAGCAGCTTACGATCGTCGGGGGGGCGGACCGGGGAGCTGTTTTTT. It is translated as CASSLRSSGGRTGELFF.